One sample yielded the 19 T cell receptor beta chains listed below, sequenced in a study of response to subunit inactivated influenza vaccine (dated by TCRdb to the late 2010s). The library was generated by RT-PCR. Instrument on record: Illumina HiSeq 2500. Through fastp at Q25 and MiXCR, TCRdb rebuilt clones from the public reads, retaining in-frame beta chains. CDR3 protein duplicates are merged, each entry listing the most common genes and DNA. This sample lists about 500,000 distinct CDR3 sequences; 15% to 20% were detected once. The ten largest clones capture less than 4% of the sample. Sequenced material: CD4+ T cells sorted from PBMCs, taken roughly 24 months after vaccination. The receptors derive from a man aged 50-75 years who received an inactivated influenza vaccine. Donor details come from another sample of the same person, matched by shared clones.

This clonotype has just a few counts. J is TRBJ2-1 and V is TRBV7-8; possible D gene TRBD2, 7 bases. V was cut by 0 bases and J by 9 bases, with 18 bases left in between. Germline loops: CDR1 SGHVS, CDR2 FQNEAQ. This CDR3 is built from 16 residues. This chain's CDR3 is CASSLARGGVQSEQFF. The CDR3 region has the DNA TGTGCCAGCAGCTTAGCGAGGGGGGGCGTTCAGAGTGAGCAGTTCTTC.

This clonotype was seen more than once but under ten times. V and J are TRBV7-2 and TRBJ1-4; the D gene is possibly TRBD1 (6 bases). The CDR3 is made up of 12 amino acids. V dropped 8 bases and J dropped 3 bases, with 7 bases sitting between them. The germline CDR1 and CDR2 sequences are SGHTA and FQGNSA. The CDR3 region has the DNA TGTGCCAGCTCAGGGGCTAATGAAAAACTGTTTTTT. It encodes CASSGANEKLFF.

The J gene is TRBJ2-1, the V gene TRBV5-1; D is tentatively TRBD1 or TRBD2 (5 bases each). V was cut by 0 bases and J by 4 bases, with 14 bases left in between. Germline V gene sequence: CDR1 SGHRS, CDR2 YFSETQ. The CDR3 consists of 16 residues. CDR3: CASSLVGELTYNEQFF. The DNA of the CDR3 is TGCGCCAGCAGCTTGGTAGGGGAGCTAACGTACAATGAGCAGTTCTTC.

The V gene is TRBV7-9, the J gene TRBJ2-1; D remains unclear. This CDR3 contains 13 residues. V was cut by 5 bases and J by 7 bases, with 12 bases left in between. Germline values: CDR1 SEHNR, CDR2 FQNEAQ (reference sequence). The chain's CDR3 is CASSPQTRNEQFF. CDR3 coding DNA: TGTGCCAGCAGCCCGCAAACAAGGAATGAGCAGTTCTTC.

This clonotype was recorded at least ten times. This rearrangement joins TRBV7-2 to TRBJ1-1, with D unclear. The CDR3 covers 14 residues. Germline loops: CDR1 SGHTA, CDR2 FQGNSA. V was cut by 3 bases and J by 4 bases, with 12 bases left in between. The CDR3 nucleotides read TGTGCCAGCAGCTTTACAAGGGTAGGCACTGAAGCTTTCTTT. Amino acids: CASSFTRVGTEAFF.

V and J are TRBV25-1 and TRBJ2-7; 8 nucleotides align to TRBD2. The CDR3 has 16 residues. Unmatched junction bases numbered 11, after V lost 4 bases and J lost 3 bases. Germline CDR1 is MGHDK and CDR2 is SYGVNS. The CDR3 region has the DNA TGTGCCAGCAGTGCCGTAGTGGCGGGACTAGACTACGAGCAGTACTTC. Protein product: CASSAVVAGLDYEQYF.

The chain recombines TRBV20-1 with TRBJ1-5; TRBD1 might be the D (5 bases). The CDR3 has 13 residues. In germline, CDR1 is DFQATT, CDR2 SNEGSKA (reference sequence). Trimming removed 5 bases from V and 3 bases from J, with 11 bases in between. CDR3 protein: CSASTVFNQPQHF. Written as DNA, the CDR3 is TGCAGTGCTTCGACAGTTTTCAATCAGCCCCAGCATTTT.

The J gene is TRBJ2-2, the V gene TRBV7-2; weak D call: TRBD2 (6 bases). Trimming left V 3 bases short and J 10 bases short, with 9 bases between. The germline CDR1 and CDR2 sequences are SGHTA and FQGNSA. The CDR3 sequence is 12 residues long. The CDR3 nucleotides read TGTGCCAGCAGCTTGGGACTCTCGGAGCTGTTTTTT. This gives the protein CASSLGLSELFF.

V usage is TRBV28 and J usage is TRBJ1-2, with TRBD1 matching 9 bases. Per germline, CDR1 MDHEN and CDR2 SYDVKM. CDR3 size: 14 residues. Losses at the gene ends were 6 bases for V and 3 bases for J; bases not matched to a gene: 5. DNA of the CDR3: TGTGCCAGCAGGATACAGGGGGCGCACTATGGCTACACCTTC. The encoded protein is CASRIQGAHYGYTF.

The DNA of the CDR3 is TGTGCCAGCAGAGTGGACAGGGGGCAAGAGACCCAGTACTTC. It is translated as CASRVDRGQETQYF. V is TRBV6-1 and J is TRBJ2-5, with 10 bases that match TRBD1. The CDR3 is 14 amino acids. Trimming took 6 bases from V and 2 from J; bases not matched to a gene: 3. The germline gives CDR1 MNHNS, CDR2 SASEGT.

This clonotype was counted between two and nine times. The J gene is TRBJ2-1, the V gene TRBV20-1; 8 positions agree with TRBD2. Germline V gives CDR1 DFQATT, CDR2 SNEGSKA (reference sequence). This CDR3 has 16 amino acids. Trimming took 4 bases from V and 10 from J; bases not matched to a gene: 18. CDR3: CSATKPSGSRVGEQFF. The CDR3 region has the DNA TGCAGTGCTACCAAGCCAAGCGGGAGCAGGGTAGGGGAGCAGTTCTTC.

This clonotype has more than one count but fewer than ten. The chain carries TRBV3-1 and TRBJ2-7; maybe TRBD2 (6 bases). The CDR3 contains 14 residues. From germline, CDR1 is LGHDT and CDR2 YNNKEL (reference sequence). The germline V and J ends were trimmed by 2 bases and 3 bases, with 11 bases remaining between them. The CDR3 spells CASSQLAGLYEQYF. CDR3 in DNA: TGTGCCAGCAGCCAATTGGCGGGGCTCTACGAGCAGTACTTC.

In this sample, this clonotype turned up a few times. The chain couples TRBV6-1 to TRBJ2-5, with D possibly being TRBD1 or TRBD2 (5 bases each). The CDR3 totals 14 residues. V was cut by 5 bases and J by 5 bases, with 15 bases left in between. CDR1 is MNHNS and CDR2 is SASEGT in the germline V gene. CDR3 region: CASSPGLAWETQYF. The CDR3 nucleotides read TGTGCCAGCAGTCCAGGGCTAGCTTGGGAGACCCAGTACTTC.

This clonotype was detected a few times. The J gene is TRBJ2-2, the V gene TRBV6-2 or TRBV6-3; the D call may be TRBD1 or TRBD2 (5 bases each). CDR1 and CDR2 from the germline V gene are MNHEY and SVGEGT. The length of the CDR3 is 22 residues. Trimming cost V 2 bases and J 0 bases, with 28 bases left between them. The CDR3 reads CASSYPKLQLGTDYTNTGELFF. The DNA for the CDR3 is TGTGCCAGCAGTTACCCGAAACTCCAACTCGGGACGGATTATACGAACACCGGGGAGCTGTTTTTT.

There are a few counts of this clonotype. The chain has TRBV9 and TRBJ2-3; 9 bases align to TRBD2. This CDR3 is built from 13 residues. CDR1 is SGDLS, CDR2 YYNGEE, per germline. Trimming cost V 3 bases and J 6 bases; bases outside gene matches: 2. CDR3: CASSGTSGDTQYF. The CDR3 DNA reads TGTGCCAGCAGCGGAACTAGCGGGGATACGCAGTATTTT.

V is TRBV5-5 and J is TRBJ2-1, with 7 bases matching TRBD2. Germline CDR1 is SGHKS and CDR2 is YYEKEE (reference sequence). The CDR3 has 17 residues. V shed 0 bases and J 6 bases; nucleotides not matched to a gene: 12. The CDR3 reads CASSLEVSGREANEQFF. In DNA form, the CDR3 reads TGTGCCAGCAGCTTGGAGGTCTCGGGTCGGGAGGCCAATGAGCAGTTCTTC. Full variable domain (outside the CDR3, taken from reference TRBV5-5 and TRBJ2-1): DAGVTQSPTHLIKTRGQQVTLRCSPISGHKSVSWYQQVLGQGPQFIFQYYEKEERGRGNFPDRFSARQFPNYSSELNVNALLLGDSALYLCASSLEVSGREANEQFFGPGTRLTVL.

V gene TRBV18 combines with J gene TRBJ2-7; 11 nucleotides line up with TRBD2. Trimming cost V 3 bases and J 0 bases; bases outside gene matches: 4. Germline loops: CDR1 KGHSH, CDR2 LQKENI. The CDR3 has 16 residues. For the CDR3, the DNA is TGTGCCAGCTCACCGCCCCTAGCGGGAGGCTCCTACGAGCAGTACTTC. Its translation: CASSPPLAGGSYEQYF.

This clonotype was counted a few times. The chain links TRBV12-3 or TRBV12-4 to TRBJ2-1, with D perhaps assigned TRBD1 or TRBD2 (5 bases each). V was cut by 2 bases and J by 8 bases, with 25 bases left in between. The length of the CDR3 is 18 residues. CDR3 loop: CASSLNRGRSLPLDEQFF. The CDR3 bases are TGTGCCAGCAGTTTAAATCGGGGCAGGTCCCTGCCCCTTGATGAGCAGTTCTTC.

The rearrangement links TRBV5-1 to TRBJ2-7; D unresolved. Germline CDR1 and CDR2: SGHRS and YFSETQ. Trimming pared 3 bases from V and 2 bases from J, leaving 9 bases between. The CDR3 contains 13 residues. The CDR3 DNA reads as TGCGCCAGCAGCTCTACTGTTACCTACGAGCAGTACTTC. Amino acids: CASSSTVTYEQYF.